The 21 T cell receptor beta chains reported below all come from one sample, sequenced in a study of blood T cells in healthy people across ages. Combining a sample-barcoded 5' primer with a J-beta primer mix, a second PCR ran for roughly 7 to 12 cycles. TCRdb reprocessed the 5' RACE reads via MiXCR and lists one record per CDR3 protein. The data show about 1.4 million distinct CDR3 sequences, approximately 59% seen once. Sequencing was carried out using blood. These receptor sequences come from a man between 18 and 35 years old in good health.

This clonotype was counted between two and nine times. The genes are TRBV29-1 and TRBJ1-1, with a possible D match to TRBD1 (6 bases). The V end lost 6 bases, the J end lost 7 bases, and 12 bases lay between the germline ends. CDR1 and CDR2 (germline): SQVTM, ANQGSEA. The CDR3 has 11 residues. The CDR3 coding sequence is TGCAGCGTACAGGGTGTGGATGAAGCTTTCTTT. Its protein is CSVQGVDEAFF.

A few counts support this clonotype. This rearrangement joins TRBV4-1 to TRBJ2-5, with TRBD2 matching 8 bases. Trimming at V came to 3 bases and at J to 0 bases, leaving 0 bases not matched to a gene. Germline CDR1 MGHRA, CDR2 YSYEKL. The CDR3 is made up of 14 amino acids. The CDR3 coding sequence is TGCGCCAGCAGCCAGACTAGCGACCAAGAGACCCAGTACTTC. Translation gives CASSQTSDQETQYF.

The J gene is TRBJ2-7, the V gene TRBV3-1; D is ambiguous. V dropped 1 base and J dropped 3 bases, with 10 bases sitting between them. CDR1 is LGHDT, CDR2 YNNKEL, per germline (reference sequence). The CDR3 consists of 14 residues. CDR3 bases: TGTGCCAGCAGCCAAGTTTTAGGTGTCTACGAGCAGTACTTC. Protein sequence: CASSQVLGVYEQYF.

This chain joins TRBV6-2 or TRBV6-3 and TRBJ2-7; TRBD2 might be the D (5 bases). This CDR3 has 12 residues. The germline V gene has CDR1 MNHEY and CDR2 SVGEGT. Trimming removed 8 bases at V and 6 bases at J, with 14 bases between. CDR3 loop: CASGAVLAEQYF. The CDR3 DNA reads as TGTGCCAGCGGAGCCGTCCTAGCCGAGCAGTACTTC.

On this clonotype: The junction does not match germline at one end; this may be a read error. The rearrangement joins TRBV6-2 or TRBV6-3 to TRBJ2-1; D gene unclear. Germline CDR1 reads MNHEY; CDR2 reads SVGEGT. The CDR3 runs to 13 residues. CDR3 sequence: CAGSYSAASEQFF. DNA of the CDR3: TGTGCCGGCAGTTACTCGGCCGCCAGTGAGCAGTTCTTC.

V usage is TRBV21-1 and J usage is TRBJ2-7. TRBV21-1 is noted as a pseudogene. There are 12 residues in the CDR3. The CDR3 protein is CASLQSSYEQYF. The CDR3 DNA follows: TGTGCCAGCTTACAAAGCTCCTACGAGCAGTACTTC.

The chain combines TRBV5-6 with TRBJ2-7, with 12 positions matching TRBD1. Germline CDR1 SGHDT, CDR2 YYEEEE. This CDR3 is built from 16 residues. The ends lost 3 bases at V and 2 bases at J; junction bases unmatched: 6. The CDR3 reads CASSWGQGASAYEQYF. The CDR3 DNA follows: TGTGCCAGCAGCTGGGGACAGGGGGCATCCGCCTACGAGCAGTACTTC. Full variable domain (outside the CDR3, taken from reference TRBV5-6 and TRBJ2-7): DAGVTQSPTHLIKTRGQQVTLRCSPKSGHDTVSWYQQALGQGPQFIFQYYEEEERQRGNFPDRFSGHQFPNYSSELNVNALLLGDSALYLCASSWGQGASAYEQYFGPGTRLTVT.

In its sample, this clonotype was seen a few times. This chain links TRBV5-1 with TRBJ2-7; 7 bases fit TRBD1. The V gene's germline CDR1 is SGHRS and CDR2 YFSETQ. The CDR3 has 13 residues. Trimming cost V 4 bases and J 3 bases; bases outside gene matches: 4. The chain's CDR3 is CASSRGQLYEQYF. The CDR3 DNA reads TGCGCCAGCAGCCGGGGACAGCTCTACGAGCAGTACTTC.

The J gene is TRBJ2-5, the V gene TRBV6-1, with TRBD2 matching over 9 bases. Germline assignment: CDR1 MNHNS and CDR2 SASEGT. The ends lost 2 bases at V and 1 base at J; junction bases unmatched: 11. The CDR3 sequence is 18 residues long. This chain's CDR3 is CASSESILTSGIQETQYF. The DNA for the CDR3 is TGTGCCAGCAGTGAATCGATACTGACTAGCGGAATCCAAGAGACCCAGTACTTC.

This CDR3 reads CASSLASEGGYTF. CDR3 bases: TGTGCCAGCAGCTTAGCGTCAGAGGGTGGCTACACCTTC. The chain joins TRBV7-6 to TRBJ1-2; D gene unclear. This CDR3 comprises 13 residues. Trimming removed 0 bases from V and 7 bases from J, with 9 bases in between. CDR1 SGHVS and CDR2 FNYEAQ come from the germline V gene.

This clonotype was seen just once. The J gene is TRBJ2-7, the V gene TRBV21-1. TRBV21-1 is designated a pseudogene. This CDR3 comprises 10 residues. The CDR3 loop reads CARGRVPQYF. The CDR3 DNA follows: TGTGCCAGGGGTAGGGTTCCGCAGTACTTC.

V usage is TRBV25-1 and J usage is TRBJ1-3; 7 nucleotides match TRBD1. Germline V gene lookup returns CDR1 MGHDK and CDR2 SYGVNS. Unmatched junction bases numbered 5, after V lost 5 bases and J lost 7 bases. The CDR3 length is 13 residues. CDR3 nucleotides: TGTGCCAGCAGTCCACAGGGGCGGAACACCATATATTTT. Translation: CASSPQGRNTIYF.

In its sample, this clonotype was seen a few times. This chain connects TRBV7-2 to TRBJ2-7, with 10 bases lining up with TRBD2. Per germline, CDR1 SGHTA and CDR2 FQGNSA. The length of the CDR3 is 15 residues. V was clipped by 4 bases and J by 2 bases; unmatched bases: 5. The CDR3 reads CASSSLAGAAYEQYF. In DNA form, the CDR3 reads TGTGCCAGCAGCTCTCTAGCGGGGGCCGCCTACGAGCAGTACTTC.

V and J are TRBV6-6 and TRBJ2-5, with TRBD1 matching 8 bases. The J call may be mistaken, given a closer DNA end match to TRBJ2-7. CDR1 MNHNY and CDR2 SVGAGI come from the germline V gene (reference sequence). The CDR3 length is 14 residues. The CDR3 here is CASSYSDRGHEQYF. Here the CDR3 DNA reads TGTGCCAGCAGTTACTCCGACAGGGGCCACGAGCAGTACTTC.

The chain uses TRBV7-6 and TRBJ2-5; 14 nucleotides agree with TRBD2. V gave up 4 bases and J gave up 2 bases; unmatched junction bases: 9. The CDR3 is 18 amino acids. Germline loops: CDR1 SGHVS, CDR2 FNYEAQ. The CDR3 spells CASSSTSGRARGQETQYF. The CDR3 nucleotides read TGTGCCAGCAGCTCGACTAGCGGGAGGGCCAGAGGACAAGAGACCCAGTACTTC.

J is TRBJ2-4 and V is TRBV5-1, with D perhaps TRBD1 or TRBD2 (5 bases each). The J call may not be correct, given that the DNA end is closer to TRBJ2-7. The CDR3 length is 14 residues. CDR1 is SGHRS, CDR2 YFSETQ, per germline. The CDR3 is CASSGTAANYEQYF. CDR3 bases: TGCGCCAGCAGCGGGACGGCTGCGAACTACGAGCAGTACTTC.

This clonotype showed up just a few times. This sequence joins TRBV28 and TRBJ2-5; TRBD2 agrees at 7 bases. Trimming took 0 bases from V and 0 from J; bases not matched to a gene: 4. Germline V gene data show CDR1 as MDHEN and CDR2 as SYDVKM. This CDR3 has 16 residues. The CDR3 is CASSLWASGHQETQYF. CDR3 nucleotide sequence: TGTGCCAGCAGTTTATGGGCTAGCGGACACCAAGAGACCCAGTACTTC.

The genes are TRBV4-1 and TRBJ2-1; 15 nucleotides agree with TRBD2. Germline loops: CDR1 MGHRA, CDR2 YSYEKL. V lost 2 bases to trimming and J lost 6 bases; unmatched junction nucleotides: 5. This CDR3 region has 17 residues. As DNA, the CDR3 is TGCGCCAGCAGCCAACCGGGACTAGCGGGAGGAGTCAATGAGCAGTTCTTC. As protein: CASSQPGLAGGVNEQFF.

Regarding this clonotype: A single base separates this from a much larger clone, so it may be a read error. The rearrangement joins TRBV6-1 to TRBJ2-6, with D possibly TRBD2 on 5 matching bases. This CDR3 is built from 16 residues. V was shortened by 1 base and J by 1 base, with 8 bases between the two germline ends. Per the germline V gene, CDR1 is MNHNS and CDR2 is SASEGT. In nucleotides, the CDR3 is TGTGCCAGCAGTGAAGAGGAGGTGTCTGGGGCCAACGTCCTGACTTTC. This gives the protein CASSEEEVSGANVLTF.

The CDR3 bases are TGTGCCAGCAGGGGGCGGACCAAACCCTACGAGCAGTACTTC. This translates into CASRGRTKPYEQYF. The gene calls are TRBV7-9 and TRBJ2-7, with D possibly matching TRBD1 (5 bases). Germline loops: CDR1 SEHNR, CDR2 FQNEAQ (reference sequence). The CDR3 covers 14 residues. The V end lost 6 bases, the J end lost 2 bases, and 14 bases lay between the germline ends.

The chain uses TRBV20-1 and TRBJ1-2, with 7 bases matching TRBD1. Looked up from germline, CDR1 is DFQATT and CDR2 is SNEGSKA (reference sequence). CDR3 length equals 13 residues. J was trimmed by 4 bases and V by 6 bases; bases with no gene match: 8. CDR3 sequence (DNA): TGCAGTGCGCCGACAGGGTCCGCCTATGGCTACACCTTC. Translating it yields CSAPTGSAYGYTF.